The clone carrying this TCR beta chain was recorded a few times. A single record per CDR3 protein comes from TCRdb applying MiXCR to the RT-PCR reads. The sample holds 550,000 to 750,000 distinct CDR3 sequences, 11% to 15% seen once. J was trimmed by 4 bases and V by 0 bases; bases with no gene match: 6. Germline V gene sequence: CDR1 DFQATT, CDR2 SNEGSKA (reference sequence). The CDR3 consists of 15 residues. The receptor comes from a female donor in good health, serving as a healthy control. The chain carries TRBV20-1 and TRBJ2-5, with TRBD1 identical over 9 bases. The specimen sequenced was memory CD4+ T cells from blood. The CDR3: CSARDATGGGETQYF. The CDR3 DNA follows: TGCAGTGCTAGAGACGCGACAGGGGGAGGAGAGACCCAGTACTTC.